One sample yielded the 14 T cell receptor beta chains listed below, sequenced in a study of CD8+ T cells in alopecia areata. Treatment: oral pan-JAK inhibitor, 5-10 mg twice daily. After isolation, RNA underwent reverse transcription to generate cDNA as the sequencing template. Here immunoSEQ multiplex PCR was the method, and the copy in TCRdb shows in-frame clones only, minus some. The table includes 150,000 to 200,000 clones, about three fifths detected once. Here the sequenced sample was CD4+ T cells sorted from blood, taken at week 24, from a patient treated with tofacitinib. These receptors all stem from a human donor with alopecia areata.

The rearrangement joins TRBV2 to TRBJ2-4; TRBD1 agrees at 7 bases. The germline V gene encodes CDR1 SNHLY and CDR2 FYNNEI. V lost 4 bases, J lost 3 bases, and 3 bases stayed unmatched. This CDR3 is 14 amino acids long. DNA for the CDR3: TGTGCCAGCAGTGTTGGGACAGACAAAAACATTCAGTACTTC. Translating it yields CASSVGTDKNIQYF. The full variable domain, in which reference TRBV2 and TRBJ2-4 provide the parts outside the CDR3, is EPEVTQTPSHQVTQMGQEVILRCVPISNHLYFYWYRQILGQKVEFLVSFYNNEISEKSEIFDDQFSVERPDGSNFTLKIRSTKLEDSAMYFCASSVGTDKNIQYFGAGTRLSVL.

This clone was counted a few times. The V call is TRBV11-2, the J call TRBJ2-3; D remains unclear. CDR1 and CDR2 from the germline V gene are SGHAT and FQNNGV. The V end was cut by 7 bases, the J end by 6 bases, with 17 bases between. This CDR3 comprises 14 residues. CDR3 sequence reads: CASNGFGPTDTQYF. CDR3 DNA sequence: TGTGCCAGCAACGGTTTTGGGCCCACGGATACGCAGTATTTT. Drawing the rest from reference TRBV11-2 and TRBJ2-3, the complete variable domain is EAGVAQSPRYKIIEKRQSVAFWCNPISGHATLYWYQQILGQGPKLLIQFQNNGVVDDSQLPKDRFSAERLKGVDSTLKIQPAKLEDSAVYLCASNGFGPTDTQYFGPGTRLTVL.

CDR3 in DNA: TGCGCCAGCAGCTTGGAGCCTTTCTGGGGCGGCTCTGGGGCCAACGTCCTGACTTTC. Translation: CASSLEPFWGGSGANVLTF. The rearrangement links TRBV5-1 to TRBJ2-6, with D possibly matching TRBD1 (5 bases). Trimming took 0 bases from V and 0 from J, leaving 16 bases between them. Per the germline V gene, CDR1 is SGHRS and CDR2 is YFSETQ. This CDR3 spans 19 amino acids.

CDR3: CSASISGGYTF. The CDR3 bases are TGCAGTGCTAGTATATCCGGGGGCTACACCTTC. The chain recombines TRBV20-1 with TRBJ1-2; D remains unclear. The length of the CDR3 is 11 residues. Germline CDR1 and CDR2: DFQATT and SNEGSKA (reference sequence). The germline V and J ends were trimmed by 3 bases and 8 bases, with 10 bases remaining between them.

The V and J genes are TRBV30 and TRBJ1-3; TRBD1 is a possible D gene (6 bases). There are 15 residues in the CDR3. Germline CDR1 GTSNPN, CDR2 SVGIG (reference sequence). The germline V and J ends were trimmed by 4 bases and 0 bases, with 13 bases remaining between them. For the CDR3, the DNA is TGTGCCTGGATGCGGCAGGGGAGCTCTGGAAACACCATATATTTT. Translated: CAWMRQGSSGNTIYF.

This clone was seen more than once but under ten times. The chain is built from TRBV10-3 and TRBJ2-7; D uncertain. Between the trimmed V and J ends, which lost 0 bases and 4 bases, there was a span of 13 bases. There are 15 residues in the CDR3. Germline values: CDR1 ENHRY, CDR2 SYGVKD. The CDR3 sequence: CAISESSTYGYEQYF. The CDR3 DNA is TGTGCCATCAGTGAGTCGTCCACTTACGGTTACGAGCAGTACTTC.

The chain joins TRBV4-3 to TRBJ1-4, with D possibly matching TRBD1 (5 bases). In germline, CDR1 is LGHNA, CDR2 YSLEER. CDR3 length: 13 amino acids. The V end lost 7 bases, the J end lost 5 bases, and 11 bases lay between the germline ends. CDR3 sequence reads: CASNRRGNEKLFF. In DNA form, the CDR3 reads TGCGCCAGCAACCGACGGGGGAATGAAAAACTGTTTTTT.

The chain recombines TRBV7-8 with TRBJ1-1; D is possibly TRBD1 (5 bases). CDR1 and CDR2 from the germline V gene are SGHVS and FQNEAQ. Trimming shortened V by 5 bases and J by 3 bases, and 7 bases separated the two germline ends. The CDR3 is 12 residues long. The CDR3 reads CASSPTDTEAFF. CDR3 DNA: TGTGCCAGCAGCCCGACAGACACTGAAGCTTTCTTT.

This chain links TRBV30 with TRBJ1-6; D is ambiguous. The germline V gene has CDR1 GTSNPN and CDR2 SVGIG (reference sequence). Trimming took off 3 bases at V and 0 bases at J, with 9 bases between the two ends. The CDR3 covers 15 residues. The DNA for the CDR3 is TGTGCCTGGAGAACTACACTCTCCTATAATTCACCCCTCCACTTT. This encodes CAWRTTLSYNSPLHF.

V and J are TRBV15 and TRBJ2-3, with D unresolved. Trimming took 0 bases from V and 3 from J, leaving 1 base between them. The CDR3 sequence is 12 residues long. Looked up from germline, CDR1 is LNHNV and CDR2 is YYDKDF (reference sequence). The CDR3 is CATSRDTDTQYF. The DNA for the CDR3 is TGTGCCACCAGCAGAGATACAGATACGCAGTATTTT.

The chain is built from TRBV25-1 and TRBJ2-2; D remains ambiguous. Germline V lookup: CDR1 MGHDK, CDR2 SYGVNS. V was pared by 7 bases and J by 7 bases, with 10 bases between. This CDR3 comprises 12 residues. The CDR3 DNA follows: TGTGCCAGCAAAACTGGGCACGGGGAGCTGTTTTTT. This gives the protein CASKTGHGELFF.

The rearrangement joins TRBV29-1 to TRBJ2-2; no definite D call. Per the germline V gene, CDR1 is SQVTM and CDR2 is ANQGSEA. This CDR3 comprises 12 residues. Trimming removed 7 bases at V and 3 bases at J, with 9 bases between. The CDR3: CSGGFYTGELFF. For the CDR3, the DNA is TGCAGCGGGGGATTTTACACCGGGGAGCTGTTTTTT.

CDR3 coding DNA: TGTGCCAGCAGCGTAGGGGACTATGGCTACACCTTC. Protein product: CASSVGDYGYTF. The J gene is TRBJ1-2, the V gene TRBV9; D is uncertain. V was shortened by 0 bases and J by 3 bases, with 3 bases between the two germline ends. Per germline, CDR1 SGDLS and CDR2 YYNGEE. The CDR3 totals 12 residues.

The chain has TRBV29-1 and TRBJ1-1; no clear D. The ends were cut back, 8 bases at V and 5 bases at J, with 12 bases in the middle. The CDR3 has 11 residues. Germline V CDR1 and CDR2: SQVTM, ANQGSEA. The CDR3, as DNA: TGCAGCTGCCGAACGGGGACTGAAGCTTTCTTT. Its translation is CSCRTGTEAFF.